The 13 T cell receptor beta chains reported below all come from one sample, sequenced in a study of cytomegalovirus exposure and HLA in healthy donors. Vbeta (60) and Jbeta (13) primers were used in the PCR. The table came from immunoSEQ multiplex PCR; TCRdb's copy has only in-frame clones and leaves some out. The data contain 200,000 or so clones, approximately 80% of them singletons. Sequencing was carried out using PBMCs. The source of these receptors is a girl aged 5-17 years in good health and CMV-seronegative.

This clone was seen only once. This sequence joins TRBV27 and TRBJ2-1; 7 bases are shared with TRBD1. CDR3 size: 14 residues. The germline V gene has CDR1 MNHEY and CDR2 SMNVEV (reference sequence). Trimming cost V 2 bases and J 2 bases; bases outside gene matches: 0. CDR3 in amino acids: CASSLTGAYNEQFF. The CDR3 region has the DNA TGTGCCAGCAGTTTAACAGGGGCCTACAATGAGCAGTTCTTC.

V is TRBV28 and J is TRBJ1-6, with 8 bases aligning to TRBD1. The germline gives CDR1 MDHEN, CDR2 SYDVKM. V lost 5 bases, J lost 2 bases, and 11 bases stayed unmatched. CDR3 size: 18 residues. The CDR3 loop reads CASSPPGTGRTYNSPLHF. DNA for the CDR3: TGTGCCAGCAGTCCGCCCGGGACAGGACGAACCTATAATTCACCCCTCCACTTT.

This chain connects TRBV19 to TRBJ1-2; D may be TRBD1 (6 bases). This CDR3 has 13 amino acids. The V end lost 4 bases, the J end lost 8 bases, and 14 bases lay between the germline ends. Germline lookup yields CDR1 LNHDA and CDR2 SQIVND (reference sequence). CDR3 DNA: TGTGCCAGTAGTAGGACAGCCCCGGAGGGCTACACCTTC. Protein: CASSRTAPEGYTF. The complete variable domain, with remaining parts taken from reference TRBV19 and TRBJ1-2, reads DGGITQSPKYLFRKEGQNVTLSCEQNLNHDAMYWYRQDPGQGLRLIYYSQIVNDFQKGDIAEGYSVSREKKESFPLTVTSAQKNPTAFYLCASSRTAPEGYTFGSGTRLTVV.

The chain couples TRBV15 to TRBJ2-5; the D is unclear. Germline CDR1 reads LNHNV; CDR2 reads YYDKDF (reference sequence). The CDR3 runs 14 residues. Trimming stripped 1 base from V and 0 bases from J, with 6 bases between. The CDR3 DNA reads TGTGCCACCAGCAGAGGGAGAAACCAAGAGACCCAGTACTTC. Translation: CATSRGRNQETQYF.

J is TRBJ2-1 and V is TRBV7-3; 8 positions match TRBD1. CDR1 is SGHTA and CDR2 is FQGTGA in the germline V gene. The CDR3 is 14 amino acids. With V trimmed by 4 bases and J by 5 bases, 4 bases remained unmatched. CDR3 amino acids: CASSSGTGNNEQFF. CDR3 bases: TGTGCCAGCAGCTCTGGGACAGGCAACAATGAGCAGTTCTTC.

The genes are TRBV2 and TRBJ2-2; the D gene is possibly TRBD1 (5 bases). From germline, CDR1 is SNHLY and CDR2 FYNNEI. This CDR3 has 13 residues. Trimming shortened V by 7 bases and J by 4 bases, and 10 bases separated the two germline ends. This CDR3 is CASKTAITGELFF. The CDR3 DNA follows: TGTGCCAGCAAGACAGCGATCACCGGGGAGCTGTTTTTT.

This clone was counted a few times. The chain combines TRBV5-1 with TRBJ1-4; 11 positions agree with TRBD1. V gave up 3 bases and J gave up 7 bases; unmatched junction bases: 2. The CDR3 runs 14 residues. The V gene's germline CDR1 is SGHRS and CDR2 YFSETQ. The CDR3 loop reads CASSSGTGGEKLFF. The CDR3 nucleotides read TGCGCCAGCAGCTCCGGGACAGGGGGTGAAAAACTGTTTTTT. Variable domain in full (rest from reference TRBV5-1 and TRBJ1-4): KAGVTQTPRYLIKTRGQQVTLSCSPISGHRSVSWYQQTPGQGLQFLFEYFSETQRNKGNFPGRFSGRQFSNSRSEMNVSTLELGDSALYLCASSSGTGGEKLFFGSGTQLSVL.

V and J are TRBV5-8 and TRBJ1-6, with TRBD1 as a possible D gene (6 bases). V dropped 2 bases and J dropped 9 bases, with 9 bases sitting between them. Germline V gene sequence: CDR1 SGHTS, CDR2 YDEGEE. The CDR3 consists of 13 residues. In DNA, the CDR3 is TGTGCCAGCAGCTTCACAGGGTTTTCACCCCTCCACTTT. The encoded protein is CASSFTGFSPLHF. Using reference TRBV5-8 and TRBJ1-6 for the parts outside the CDR3, the full variable domain is EAGVTQSPTHLIKTRGQQATLRCSPISGHTSVYWYQQALGLGLQFLLWYDEGEERNRGNFPPRFSGRQFPNYSSELNVNALELEDSALYLCASSFTGFSPLHFGNGTRLTVT.

Here the CDR3 reads CASSPPRTAYSYGYTF. The CDR3 bases are TGTGCCAGCAGTCCTCCCAGGACAGCCTACTCCTATGGCTACACCTTC. The rearrangement links TRBV6-6 to TRBJ1-2; tentative D call: TRBD1 (6 bases). V lost 5 bases and J lost 4, with 20 bases in between. The CDR3 runs 16 residues. CDR1 MNHNY and CDR2 SVGAGI come from the germline V gene (reference sequence).

The V and J genes are TRBV14 and TRBJ1-2, with TRBD1 as a possible D gene (6 bases). This CDR3 has 14 residues. Trimming left V 3 bases short and J 8 bases short, with 16 bases between. Germline values: CDR1 SGHDN, CDR2 FVKESK. The CDR3, as DNA: TGTGCCAGCAGCCACCTTTCAGGGGCTGGAGGCTACACCTTC. This codes for CASSHLSGAGGYTF.

The V and J genes are TRBV6-6 and TRBJ1-6, with D possibly matching TRBD1 (5 bases). Germline V lookup: CDR1 MNHNY, CDR2 SVGAGI (reference sequence). The V gene lost 6 bases and the J gene lost 7 bases, with 19 bases spanning the gap. The CDR3 has 16 residues. Written as DNA, the CDR3 is TGTGCCAGCAGAAGCGGAACAGGAGCGGGAAATTCACCCCTCCACTTT. Translated, it gives CASRSGTGAGNSPLHF.

The V gene is TRBV6-1, the J gene TRBJ2-3; 8 positions agree with TRBD2. This CDR3 spans 15 amino acids. Germline V gives CDR1 MNHNS, CDR2 SASEGT. The trim removed 3 bases at V and 4 bases at J, leaving 6 bases unmatched. Here the CDR3 reads CASSESGGGADTQYF. As DNA, the CDR3 is TGTGCCAGCAGTGAGAGCGGGGGAGGAGCAGATACGCAGTATTTT.

The rearrangement joins TRBV5-4 to TRBJ2-7; TRBD2 matches at 10 bases. CDR3 length: 15 amino acids. J gave up 0 bases and V 4 bases, and 4 bases lay outside the gene matches. Germline assignment: CDR1 SGHNT and CDR2 YYREEE (reference sequence). The CDR3 DNA follows: TGTGCCAGCAGCGCCCTAGCGGGAGCCTCCTACGAGCAGTACTTC. The encoded protein is CASSALAGASYEQYF.